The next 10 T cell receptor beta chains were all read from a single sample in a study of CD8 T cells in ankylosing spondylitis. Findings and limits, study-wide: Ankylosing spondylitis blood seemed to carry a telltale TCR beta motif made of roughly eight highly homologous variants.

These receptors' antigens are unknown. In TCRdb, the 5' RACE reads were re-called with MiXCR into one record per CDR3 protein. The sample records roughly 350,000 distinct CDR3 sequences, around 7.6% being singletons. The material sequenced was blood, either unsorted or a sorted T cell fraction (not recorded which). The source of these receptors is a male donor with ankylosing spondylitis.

DNA for the CDR3: TGCAGTGCTATGCCTAGCGGGAGGAACAATGAGCAGTTCTTC. The encoded protein is CSAMPSGRNNEQFF. The chain couples TRBV20-1 to TRBJ2-1, with 11 bases that match TRBD2. The CDR3 consists of 14 residues. CDR1 is DFQATT, CDR2 SNEGSKA, per germline (reference sequence). After removal of 4 bases from V and 5 bases from J, the junction contained 4 bases not matched to a gene.

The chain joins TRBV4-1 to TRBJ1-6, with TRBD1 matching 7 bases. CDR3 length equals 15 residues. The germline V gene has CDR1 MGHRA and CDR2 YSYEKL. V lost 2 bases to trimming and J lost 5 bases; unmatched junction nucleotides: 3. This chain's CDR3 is CASSQRQGDNSPLHF. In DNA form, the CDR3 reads TGCGCCAGCAGCCAAAGACAGGGAGATAATTCACCCCTCCACTTT.

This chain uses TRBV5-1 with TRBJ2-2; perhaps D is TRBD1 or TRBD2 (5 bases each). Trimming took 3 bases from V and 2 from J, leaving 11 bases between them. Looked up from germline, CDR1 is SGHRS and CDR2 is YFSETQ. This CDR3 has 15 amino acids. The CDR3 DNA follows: TGCGCCAGCAGCTGGACTCAGGGTAACACCGGGGAGCTGTTTTTT. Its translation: CASSWTQGNTGELFF.

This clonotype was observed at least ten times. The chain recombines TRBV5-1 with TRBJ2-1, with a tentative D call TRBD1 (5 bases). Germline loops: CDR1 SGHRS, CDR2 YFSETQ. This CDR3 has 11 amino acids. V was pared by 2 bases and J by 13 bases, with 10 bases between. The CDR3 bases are TGCGCCAGCAGCTTAAGACAGATACAGTTCTTC. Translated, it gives CASSLRQIQFF.

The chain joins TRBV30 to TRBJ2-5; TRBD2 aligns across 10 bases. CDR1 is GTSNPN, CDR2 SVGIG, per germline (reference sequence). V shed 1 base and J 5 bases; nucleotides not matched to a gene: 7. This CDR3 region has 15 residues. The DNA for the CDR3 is TGTGCCTGGAGTGCAGTCCTAGCGGGAGTCGAGACCCAGTACTTC. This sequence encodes CAWSAVLAGVETQYF. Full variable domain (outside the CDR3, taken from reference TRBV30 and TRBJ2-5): SQTIHQWPATLVQPVGSPLSLECTVEGTSNPNLYWYRQAAGRGLQLLFYSVGIGQISSEVPQNLSASRPQDRQFILSSKKLLLSDSGFYLCAWSAVLAGVETQYFGPGTRLLVL.

CDR3 nucleotide sequence: TGCAGTGCTAGAGTAGCGGGAGGGCCCAATACGCAGTATTTT. The encoded protein is CSARVAGGPNTQYF. The chain couples TRBV20-1 to TRBJ2-3; 11 bases line up with TRBD2. Trimming at V came to 1 base and at J to 7 bases, leaving 4 bases not matched to a gene. This CDR3 has 14 residues. Germline lookup yields CDR1 DFQATT and CDR2 SNEGSKA (reference sequence).

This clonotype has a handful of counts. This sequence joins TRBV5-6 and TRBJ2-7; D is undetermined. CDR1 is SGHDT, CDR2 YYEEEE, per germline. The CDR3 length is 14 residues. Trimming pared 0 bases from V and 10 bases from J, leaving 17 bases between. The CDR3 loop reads CASSLEVTTKVQYF. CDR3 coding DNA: TGTGCCAGCAGCTTGGAGGTGACGACGAAGGTTCAGTACTTC.

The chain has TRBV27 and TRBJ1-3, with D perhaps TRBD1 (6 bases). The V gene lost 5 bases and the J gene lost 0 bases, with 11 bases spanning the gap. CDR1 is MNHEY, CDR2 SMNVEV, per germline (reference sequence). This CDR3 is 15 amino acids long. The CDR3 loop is CASSLGQGSGNTIYF. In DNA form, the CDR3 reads TGTGCCAGCAGTCTGGGACAAGGCTCTGGAAACACCATATATTTT.

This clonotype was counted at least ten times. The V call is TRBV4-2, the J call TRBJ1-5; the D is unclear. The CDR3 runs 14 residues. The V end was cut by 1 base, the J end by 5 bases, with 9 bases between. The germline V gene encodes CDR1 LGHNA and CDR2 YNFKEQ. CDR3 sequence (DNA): TGTGCCAGCAGCCAAGGAAGGGTAGATCAGCCCCAGCATTTT. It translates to CASSQGRVDQPQHF.

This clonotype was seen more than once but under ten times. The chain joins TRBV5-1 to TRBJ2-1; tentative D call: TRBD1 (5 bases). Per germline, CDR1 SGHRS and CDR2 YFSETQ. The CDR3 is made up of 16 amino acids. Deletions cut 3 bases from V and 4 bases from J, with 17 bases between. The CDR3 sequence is CASSWKGPNLYNEQFF. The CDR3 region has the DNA TGCGCCAGCAGCTGGAAGGGGCCAAACTTGTACAATGAGCAGTTCTTC.